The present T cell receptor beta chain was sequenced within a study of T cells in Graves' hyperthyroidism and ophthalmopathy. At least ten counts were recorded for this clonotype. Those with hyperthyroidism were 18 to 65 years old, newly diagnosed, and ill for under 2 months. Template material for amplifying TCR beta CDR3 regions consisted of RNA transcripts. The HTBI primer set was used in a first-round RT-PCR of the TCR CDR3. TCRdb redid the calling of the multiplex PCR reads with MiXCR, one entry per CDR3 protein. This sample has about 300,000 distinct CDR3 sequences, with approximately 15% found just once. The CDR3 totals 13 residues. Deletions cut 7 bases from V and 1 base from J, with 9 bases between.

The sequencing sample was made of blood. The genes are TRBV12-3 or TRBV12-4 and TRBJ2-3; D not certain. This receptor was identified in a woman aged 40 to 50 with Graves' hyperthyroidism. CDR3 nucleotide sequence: TGTGCCAGCACCCCAGGCGGCACAGATACGCAGTATTTT. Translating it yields CASTPGGTDTQYF.